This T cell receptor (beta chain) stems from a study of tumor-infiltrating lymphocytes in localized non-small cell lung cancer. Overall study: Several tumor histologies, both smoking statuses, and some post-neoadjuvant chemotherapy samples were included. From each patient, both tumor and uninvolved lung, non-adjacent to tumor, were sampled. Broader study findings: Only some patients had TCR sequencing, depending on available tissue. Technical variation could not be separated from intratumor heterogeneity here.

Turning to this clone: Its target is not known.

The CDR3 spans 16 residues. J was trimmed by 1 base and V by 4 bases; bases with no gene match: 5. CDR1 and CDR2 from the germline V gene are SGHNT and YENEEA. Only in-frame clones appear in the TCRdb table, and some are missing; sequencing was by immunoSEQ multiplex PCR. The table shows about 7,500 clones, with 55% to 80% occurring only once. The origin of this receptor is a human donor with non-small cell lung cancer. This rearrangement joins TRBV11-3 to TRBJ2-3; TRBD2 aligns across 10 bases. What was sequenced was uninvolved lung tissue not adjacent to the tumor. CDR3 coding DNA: TGTGCCAGCAGCTCAGCGGGGACTAGCGGCACAGATACGCAGTATTTT. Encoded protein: CASSSAGTSGTDTQYF. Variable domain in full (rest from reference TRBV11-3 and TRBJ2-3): EAGVVQSPRYKIIEKKQPVAFWCNPISGHNTLYWYLQNLGQGPELLIRYENEEAVDDSQLPKDRFSAERLKGVDSTLKIQPAELGDSAVYLCASSSAGTSGTDTQYFGPGTRLTVL.